What follows describes a single TCR beta chain. Amplification used 60 Vbeta primers and 13 Jbeta primers. The repertoire was sequenced with immunoSEQ multiplex PCR; TCRdb's copy has only in-frame clones and lacks some. The sample carries some 220,000 clones, roughly four fifths recorded once. CDR1 and CDR2 (germline): SGHDN, FVKESK. The CDR3 loop spans 17 amino acids. V lost 0 bases, J lost 1 base, and 15 bases lay in between. This entry is derived from a study of cytomegalovirus exposure and HLA in healthy donors. J is TRBJ2-5 and V is TRBV14; tentative D call: TRBD2 (6 bases). This sequence originates from a woman aged 40 to 50 in good health and CMV-seronegative. Sequencing input: PBMCs. CDR3 protein: CASSQDRRGSRQETQYF. The CDR3 nucleotides read TGTGCCAGCAGCCAAGATCGTCGGGGGAGCCGCCAAGAGACCCAGTACTTC.